Below are 6 T cell receptor beta chains sequenced from a single sample in a study of vaccination and CD4 T cells after COVID-19 (dated by TCRdb to 2022 to 2024). Which antigens these TCRs recognize remains unknown. The library was produced with PCR. TCRdb shows the sequencer as Illumina iSeq 100. TCR sequencing of DNA from cultured CD4+ T cells used the Oncomine TCR Beta short-read assay at the Johns Hopkins FTIC core. In-frame beta chains were kept once TCRdb had trimmed the public reads at Q25 with fastp and called clones with MiXCR. A single entry per CDR3 protein holds the most common genes and DNA from its merged rows. This sample comprises about 20,000 distinct CDR3 sequences, just over 60% of them detected only once. The top ten hold roughly 8% of the sample. The treatment or condition label on this specimen signifies: 10-day PBMC culture with coronavirus spike peptide pools or control peptides (ViraFEST assay).

Sequenced input: CD4+ T cells from blood, cultured in vitro. Source of these receptors: a human donor who had recovered from COVID-19.

V and J are TRBV29-1 and TRBJ2-7, with no clear D. CDR1 and CDR2 (germline): SQVTM, ANQGSEA. The CDR3 runs to 12 residues. V lost 4 bases, J lost 0 bases, and 7 bases lay in between. The CDR3 coding sequence is TGCAGCGTTGCCCGGAGCTCCTACGAGCAGTACTTC. Its translation: CSVARSSYEQYF.

J is TRBJ1-2 and V is TRBV2; D remains ambiguous. The length of the CDR3 is 13 residues. Germline assignment: CDR1 SNHLY and CDR2 FYNNEI. The germline V and J ends were trimmed by 7 bases and 8 bases, with 17 bases remaining between them. CDR3 DNA sequence: TGTGCCAGCACTAGGAGGGCGGAGGGAGGCTACACCTTC. As protein: CASTRRAEGGYTF.

The chain recombines TRBV4-1 with TRBJ1-3, with 10 bases lining up with TRBD1. Trimming at V came to 4 bases and at J to 4 bases, leaving 10 bases not matched to a gene. Germline V gene lookup returns CDR1 MGHRA and CDR2 YSYEKL. The CDR3 sequence is 17 residues long. CDR3: CASSPPPGQGPGNTIYF. CDR3 in DNA: TGCGCCAGCAGCCCTCCTCCGGGACAGGGGCCCGGAAACACCATATATTTT.

The chain carries TRBV6-5 and TRBJ2-1, with TRBD2 identical over 10 bases. The trim removed 0 bases at V and 6 bases at J, leaving 5 bases unmatched. CDR1 and CDR2 (germline): MNHEY, SVGAGI. The CDR3 covers 16 residues. CDR3 sequence reads: CASSYSRTSGGNEQFF. CDR3 coding DNA: TGTGCCAGCAGTTACTCGAGGACTAGCGGCGGCAATGAGCAGTTCTTC.

The chain joins TRBV29-1 to TRBJ1-1, with D unclear. The V end was cut by 7 bases, the J end by 1 base, with 7 bases between. Germline V lookup: CDR1 SQVTM, CDR2 ANQGSEA. The CDR3 totals 11 residues. In nucleotides, the CDR3 is TGCAGCGCGGGAACGAACACTGAAGCTTTCTTT. It is translated as CSAGTNTEAFF.

Of note for this clonotype: One end of the junction does not line up with germline, which may come from a read error. The rearrangement uses TRBV20-1 and TRBJ1-5, with D possibly TRBD1 on 5 matching bases. The CDR3 is 13 residues long. Germline CDR1 and CDR2: DFQATT and SNEGSKA (reference sequence). Here the CDR3 reads CSVREGIGQPQHF. For the CDR3, the DNA is TGCAGTGTTAGAGAGGGGATAGGACAGCCCCAGCATTTT.